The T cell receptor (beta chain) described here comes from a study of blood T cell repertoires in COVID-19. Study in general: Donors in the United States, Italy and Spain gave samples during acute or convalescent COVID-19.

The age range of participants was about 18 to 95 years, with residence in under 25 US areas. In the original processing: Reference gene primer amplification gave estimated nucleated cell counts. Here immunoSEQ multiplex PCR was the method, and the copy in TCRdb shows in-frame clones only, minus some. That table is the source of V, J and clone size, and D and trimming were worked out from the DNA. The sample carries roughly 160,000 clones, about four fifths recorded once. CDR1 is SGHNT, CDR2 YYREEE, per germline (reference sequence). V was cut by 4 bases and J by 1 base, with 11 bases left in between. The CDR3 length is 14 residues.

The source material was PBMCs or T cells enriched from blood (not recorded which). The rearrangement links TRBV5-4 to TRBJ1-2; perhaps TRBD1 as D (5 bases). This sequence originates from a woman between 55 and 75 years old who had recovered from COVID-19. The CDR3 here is CASSEGLLNYGYTF. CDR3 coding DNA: TGTGCCAGCAGCGAGGGACTCCTTAACTATGGCTACACCTTC.